The entry below gives a single T cell receptor (beta chain) sequence along with its context. Germline V gives CDR1 LGHNA, CDR2 YSLEER. There are 13 residues in the CDR3. Trimming shortened V by 0 bases and J by 5 bases, and 8 bases separated the two germline ends. The assay was immunoSEQ multiplex PCR, and TCRdb's table has in-frame clones only and misses some. Seen here are roughly 150,000 clones, 75% to 90% observed once, and the top ten hold roughly 5%. This sample was taken from a study of blood T cell repertoires in COVID-19. Turning to the study itself: T cells, B-cell-depleted T cells, or PBMCs supplied cDNA or gDNA.

Sequenced input: PBMCs or T cells enriched from blood (not recorded which). The receptor was isolated from a man in his 70s who had been exposed to COVID-19. The chain links TRBV4-3 to TRBJ2-7; TRBD2 might be the D (5 bases). The CDR3 DNA reads TGCGCCAGCAGCCAAGATTCCGGGAACGAGCAGTACTTC. This translates into CASSQDSGNEQYF.